This is a list of T cell receptor beta chains from one sample in a study of cytomegalovirus exposure and HLA in healthy donors. TCRdb keeps only in-frame clones here, not all; method: immunoSEQ multiplex PCR. Of over 110,000 clones listed, roughly 86% are singletons. The source material was PBMCs. These TCRs come from a young man in good health and CMV-seropositive. Both conserved end residues are part of each CDR3. Fields, in order: clone size, V gene, D gene, J gene, CDR3 protein, CDR3 DNA. D genes are given only for firm matches. Size is omitted from some rows. Given values are once, few, many or a class for expanded clones.

>NA|TRBV6-1|NA|TRBJ2-5
CASSGQIQETQYF
TGTGCCAGCAGTGGACAGATCCAAGAGACCCAGTACTTC
>once|TRBV2|TRBD2|TRBJ2-1
CASRGLAGGPRANEQFF
TGTGCCAGCCGGGGACTAGCGGGAGGGCCTCGAGCTAATGAGCAGTTCTTC
>once|TRBV7-9|TRBD2|TRBJ2-3
CASSLGSGLDLDTQYF
TGTGCCAGCAGCTTAGGAAGCGGACTAGATTTAGATACGCAGTATTTT
>NA|TRBV6-5|NA|TRBJ2-3
CASSYSTGSTDTQYF
TGTGCCAGCAGTTACTCGACTGGGAGCACAGATACGCAGTATTTT
>NA|TRBV7-2|TRBD2|TRBJ2-3
CASSLGLAGAQDTQYF
TGTGCCAGCAGCTTAGGCCTAGCGGGGGCTCAAGATACGCAGTATTTT
>NA|TRBV27|TRBD1|TRBJ1-6
CASSLTGGARNSPLHF
TGTGCCAGCAGCCTAACAGGGGGCGCACGTAATTCACCCCTCCACTTT
>NA|TRBV2|NA|TRBJ2-5
CASSEQGQETQYF
TGTGCCAGCAGTGAACAGGGGCAAGAGACCCAGTACTTC
>once|TRBV6-5|TRBD2|TRBJ2-5
CASSYTLAGAQETQYF
TGTGCCAGCAGTTACACTCTAGCGGGAGCCCAAGAGACCCAGTACTTC
>NA|TRBV5-1|NA|TRBJ2-3
CASSLQGFRGTDTQYF
TGCGCCAGCAGCTTACAGGGTTTTCGGGGCACAGATACGCAGTATTTT
>few|TRBV4-2|NA|TRBJ2-2
CASSQEGSRDTGELFF
TGTGCCAGCAGCCAGGAAGGGTCCAGGGACACCGGGGAGCTGTTTTTT
>NA|TRBV19|TRBD1|TRBJ1-1
CASSPLGTAGQARGEAFF
TGTGCCAGTAGTCCCCTAGGGACAGCAGGTCAGGCAAGGGGTGAAGCTTTCTTT
>NA|TRBV18|NA|TRBJ1-1
CASSPRGYGEAFF
TGTGCCAGCTCCCCTCGCGGGTACGGTGAAGCTTTCTTT
>NA|TRBV15|NA|TRBJ2-7
CATGVYSGDEQYF
TGTGCCACCGGGGTATACTCAGGGGACGAGCAGTACTTC
>NA|TRBV7-8|NA|TRBJ1-5
CARGRGSNQPQHF
TGTGCTAGGGGGAGGGGTAGCAATCAGCCCCAGCATTTT
>NA|TRBV11-2|TRBD1|TRBJ2-1
CASSYGQGTYNEQFF
TGTGCCAGCAGCTACGGACAGGGGACCTACAATGAGCAGTTCTTC
>NA|TRBV7-9|NA|TRBJ2-7
CASSFEGLSYEQYF
TGTGCCAGCAGCTTCGAGGGATTGAGCTACGAGCAGTACTTC
>NA|TRBV7-9|TRBD1|TRBJ2-2
CASTRRTGRNTGELFF
TGTGCCAGCACCAGAAGGACAGGACGGAACACCGGGGAGCTGTTTTTT
>NA|TRBV15|NA|TRBJ1-5
CATSRGYREQPQHF
TGTGCCACCAGCAGAGGATACAGGGAGCAGCCCCAGCATTTT
>NA|TRBV15|TRBD2|TRBJ2-3
CATSRDASGNTDTQYF
TGTGCCACCAGCAGAGATGCTAGCGGAAACACAGATACGCAGTATTTT
>NA|TRBV6-1|TRBD1|TRBJ1-3
CASSEVPGGGVGNTIYF
TGTGCCAGCAGTGAAGTACCCGGAGGGGGCGTCGGAAACACCATATATTTT